The 14 T cell receptor beta chains in this list originate from one sample, sequenced in a study of breast tumors, draining lymph nodes, adjacent tissues. TCRdb analysed the multiplex PCR reads with MiXCR anew, one entry per CDR3 protein. The data show roughly 70,000 distinct CDR3 sequences, over 40% seen once. The sequenced sample consisted of breast tumor tissue. These receptors all stem from a female donor with breast cancer. Some clones in this sample may be carry-over from other donors' samples.

The table lists this clonotype with many counts. The DNA of the CDR3 is TGTGCCAGCAGTAGAGGGAGTAACTATGGCTACACCTTC. Translating gives CASSRGSNYGYTF. The gene calls are TRBV6-1 and TRBJ1-2; D call uncertain. Germline lookup yields CDR1 MNHNS and CDR2 SASEGT. There are 13 residues in the CDR3. The V end was cut by 5 bases, the J end by 1 base, with 8 bases between.

This chain uses TRBV20-1 with TRBJ2-3, with 12 bases matching TRBD1. The CDR3 runs to 15 residues. The germline V gene encodes CDR1 DFQATT and CDR2 SNEGSKA (reference sequence). V dropped 6 bases and J dropped 2; count of bases not matched to a gene: 6. This CDR3 is CSAGQGARNTDTQYF. The CDR3, as DNA: TGCAGTGCGGGACAGGGGGCCCGTAACACAGATACGCAGTATTTT.

This clonotype was observed a few times. This chain joins TRBV6-5 and TRBJ2-1, with D uncertain. V was clipped by 7 bases and J by 0 bases, with 7 bases between them. CDR1 and CDR2 (germline): MNHEY, SVGAGI. CDR3 length: 13 residues. The CDR3 DNA reads as TGTGCCAGCACCCCGGTCTCCTACAATGAGCAGTTCTTC. This translates into CASTPVSYNEQFF.

The V and J genes are TRBV2 and TRBJ1-2; 8 bases are shared with TRBD1. This CDR3 has 14 residues. CDR1 and CDR2 from the germline V gene are SNHLY and FYNNEI. The V gene end was trimmed by 5 bases and the J gene end by 3 bases; junction bases not matched to a gene: 5. The CDR3 coding sequence is TGTGCCAGCAGTCTGGACAGGGAAGACTATGGCTACACCTTC. This encodes CASSLDREDYGYTF.

This clonotype was counted at least ten times. This chain joins TRBV27 and TRBJ1-4; D is possibly TRBD1 (5 bases). Looked up from germline, CDR1 is MNHEY and CDR2 is SMNVEV (reference sequence). This CDR3 is built from 15 residues. Trimming pared 5 bases from V and 7 bases from J, leaving 17 bases between. CDR3 sequence (DNA): TGTGCCAGCAGTCCCCCCGGGACGGAAGTTGAAAAACTGTTTTTT. Its translation: CASSPPGTEVEKLFF.

The gene calls are TRBV2 and TRBJ2-2, with 8 bases lining up with TRBD1. V lost 7 bases to trimming and J lost 2 bases; unmatched junction nucleotides: 6. The germline gives CDR1 SNHLY, CDR2 FYNNEI. The CDR3 contains 15 residues. The chain's CDR3 is CASIGTGGNTGELFF. The DNA of the CDR3 is TGTGCCAGCATAGGAACAGGGGGTAACACCGGGGAGCTGTTTTTT.

The chain carries TRBV12-3 or TRBV12-4 and TRBJ1-2, with TRBD1 as a possible D gene (6 bases). V gave up 11 bases and J gave up 4 bases, with 23 bases separating them. The CDR3 loop spans 15 amino acids. Here the CDR3 DNA reads TGTGCCGGCAAAAGCTTCGGGGGGGCGGGCTATGGCTACACCTTC. Translating it yields CAGKSFGGAGYGYTF.

In the case of this clonotype: This may arise from a read error, as a much more abundant clone is one base away. The V and J genes are TRBV11-2 and TRBJ2-2, with a tentative D call TRBD2 (7 bases). The germline V and J ends were trimmed by 4 bases and 9 bases, with 18 bases remaining between them. Germline CDR1 reads SGHAT; CDR2 reads FQNNGV. This CDR3 has 15 amino acids. The CDR3 protein is CASSSPAGASRELFF. CDR3 bases: TGTGCCAGCAGCTCCCCTGCGGGGGCGTCCCGGGAGCTGTTTTTT.

This clonotype has just a few counts. The J gene is TRBJ2-3, the V gene TRBV11-3; 7 nucleotides align to TRBD1. In germline, CDR1 is SGHNT, CDR2 YENEEA. This CDR3 is built from 17 residues. The junction had 17 bases not matched to a gene; V was cut back by 0 bases and J by 11 bases. This chain's CDR3 is CASSLEPTGALYNEQYF. The CDR3 DNA reads TGTGCCAGCAGCTTAGAGCCCACAGGGGCTCTCTACAATGAGCAGTATTTT. The variable domain in full, with the rest retrieved from reference TRBV11-3 and TRBJ2-3, is EAGVVQSPRYKIIEKKQPVAFWCNPISGHNTLYWYLQNLGQGPELLIRYENEEAVDDSQLPKDRFSAERLKGVDSTLKIQPAELGDSAVYLCASSLEPTGALYNEQYFGPGTRLTVL.

This clonotype was seen repeatedly, ten times or more. The chain links TRBV9 to TRBJ2-5; D is possibly TRBD2 (7 bases). V was cut by 4 bases and J by 5 bases, with 12 bases left in between. From germline, CDR1 is SGDLS and CDR2 YYNGEE. The CDR3 consists of 13 residues. Here the CDR3 reads CASSSGGRETQYF. The CDR3 bases are TGTGCCAGCAGCTCGGGGGGCCGGGAGACCCAGTACTTC.

The chain carries TRBV2 and TRBJ1-3; 8 nucleotides match TRBD1. This CDR3 comprises 15 residues. V gave up 7 bases and J gave up 1 base; unmatched junction bases: 6. Per germline, CDR1 SNHLY and CDR2 FYNNEI. CDR3: CASIGTGGSGNTIYF. The CDR3 DNA follows: TGTGCCAGCATAGGAACAGGGGGATCTGGAAACACCATATATTTT.

This clonotype showed up many times. The rearrangement joins TRBV30 to TRBJ1-6; TRBD1 might be the D (6 bases). V was shortened by 4 bases and J by 7 bases, with 11 bases between the two germline ends. The CDR3 has 13 residues. Germline V gene sequence: CDR1 GTSNPN, CDR2 SVGIG (reference sequence). DNA of the CDR3: TGTGCCTGGAACTGGCAGGGGAATTCACCCCTCCACTTT. Translation gives CAWNWQGNSPLHF.

This clonotype was counted many times. The gene calls are TRBV5-8 and TRBJ1-1; no reliable D call. V shed 2 bases and J shed 5 bases, with 4 bases lying between them. The CDR3 is 11 amino acids. The germline V gene has CDR1 SGHTS and CDR2 YDEGEE. The CDR3 nucleotides read TGTGCCAGCAGCTTATGGACTGAAGCTTTCTTT. This encodes CASSLWTEAFF.

This clonotype is a singleton in its sample. A much larger clone is a single base away; this may be a read error. The CDR3 end shows no conserved phenylalanine or tryptophan, and so a read error is likely. No DNA is shown, since the ends of the CDR3 on it are uncertain; the CDR3 is the one TCRdb lists. The chain employs TRBV7-9 and TRBJ1-2; the D call of TRBD1 is as the table states it, not checked on the DNA. From its first to its last residue, the CDR3 has 15 amino acids. Germline loops: CDR1 SEHNR, CDR2 FQNEAQ (reference sequence). The chain's CDR3 is CASSLDTGANYGYPL.